This TCR beta chain was captured by sequencing in a study of T cell repertoires in cytomegalovirus infection. Background on the study: Shared public TCR beta signatures pointed to both CMV infection and a matching HLA type.

With 2 bases clipped from V and 4 bases from J, the junction kept 4 bases outside the gene matches. Germline V lookup: CDR1 SGHTA, CDR2 FQGNSA. The CDR3 contains 16 residues. This clonotype was seen repeatedly, ten times or more. The antigen is undetermined. TCRdb called the reads again in MiXCR, with one record for every CDR3 protein. This repertoire shows 100,000 to 150,000 distinct CDR3 sequences, more than 7% found once; its top ten account for about 9.5%. Study findings and constraints: CMV carriers with the relevant HLA were identified by cumulative public TCR beta family frequency.

The genes are TRBV7-2 and TRBJ2-3; 12 bases match TRBD1. This TCR was recovered from a human donor in good health (CMV status not recorded). Some clones in this sample may be carry-over from other donors' samples. The sequencing input was PBMCs. CDR3 sequence (DNA): TGTGCCAGCAGCTTATCCGGGACAGGGGGCGCAGATACGCAGTATTTT. Amino acid sequence: CASSLSGTGGADTQYF.